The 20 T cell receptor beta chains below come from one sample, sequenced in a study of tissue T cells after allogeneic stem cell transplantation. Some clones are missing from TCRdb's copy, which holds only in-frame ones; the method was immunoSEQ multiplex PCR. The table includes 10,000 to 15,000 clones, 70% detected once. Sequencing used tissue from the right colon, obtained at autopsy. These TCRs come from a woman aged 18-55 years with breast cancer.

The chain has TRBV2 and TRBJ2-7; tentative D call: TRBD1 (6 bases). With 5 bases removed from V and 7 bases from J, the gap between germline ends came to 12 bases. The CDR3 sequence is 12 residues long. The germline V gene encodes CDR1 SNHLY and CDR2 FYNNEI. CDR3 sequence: CASSKGVSEQYF. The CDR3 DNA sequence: TGTGCCAGCAGTAAGGGGGTTAGTGAGCAGTACTTC.

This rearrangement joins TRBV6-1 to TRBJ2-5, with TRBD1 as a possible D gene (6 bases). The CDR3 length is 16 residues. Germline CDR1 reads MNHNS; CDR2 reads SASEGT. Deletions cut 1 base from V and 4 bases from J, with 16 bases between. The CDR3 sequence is CASSEDTGFPGETQYF. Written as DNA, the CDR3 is TGTGCCAGCAGTGAAGACACAGGGTTTCCGGGAGAGACCCAGTACTTC.

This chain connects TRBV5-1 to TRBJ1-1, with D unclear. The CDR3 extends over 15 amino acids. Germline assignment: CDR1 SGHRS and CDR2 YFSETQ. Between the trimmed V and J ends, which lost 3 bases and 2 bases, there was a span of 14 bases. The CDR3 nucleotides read TGCGCCAGCAGCTCGTCGAACGCCGGAAACACTGAAGCTTTCTTT. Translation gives CASSSSNAGNTEAFF.

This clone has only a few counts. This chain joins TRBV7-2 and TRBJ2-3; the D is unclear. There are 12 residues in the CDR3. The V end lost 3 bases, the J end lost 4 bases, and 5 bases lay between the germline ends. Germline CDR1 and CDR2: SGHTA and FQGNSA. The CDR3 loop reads CASSFGSDTQYF. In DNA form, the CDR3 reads TGTGCCAGCAGCTTTGGGTCAGATACGCAGTATTTT.

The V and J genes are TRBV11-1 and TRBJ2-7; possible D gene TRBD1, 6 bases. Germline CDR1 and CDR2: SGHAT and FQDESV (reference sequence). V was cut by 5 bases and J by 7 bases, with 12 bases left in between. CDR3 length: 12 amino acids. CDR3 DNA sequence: TGTGCCAGCAGCCCAAACAGGGATGAGCAGTACTTC. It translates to CASSPNRDEQYF.

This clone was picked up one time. The CDR3 spells CASSLGPLDEQFF. The CDR3 coding sequence is TGTGCCAGCAGCTTAGGACCGTTAGATGAGCAGTTCTTC. The chain recombines TRBV7-2 with TRBJ2-1; no clear D. The CDR3 sequence is 13 residues long. Looked up from germline, CDR1 is SGHTA and CDR2 is FQGNSA. The V end lost 1 base, the J end lost 8 bases, and 9 bases lay between the germline ends.

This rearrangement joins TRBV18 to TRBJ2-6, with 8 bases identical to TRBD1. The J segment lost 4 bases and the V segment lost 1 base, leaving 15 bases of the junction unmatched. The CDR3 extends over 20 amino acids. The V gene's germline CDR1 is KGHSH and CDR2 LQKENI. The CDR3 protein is CASSPHLGQGSNEGANVLTF. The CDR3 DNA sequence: TGTGCCAGCTCACCACATTTAGGACAGGGATCGAACGAGGGGGCCAACGTCCTGACTTTC. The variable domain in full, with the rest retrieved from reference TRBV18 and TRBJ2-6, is NAGVMQNPRHLVRRRGQEARLRCSPMKGHSHVYWYRQLPEEGLKFMVYLQKENIIDESGMPKERFSAEFPKEGPSILRIQQVVRGDSAAYFCASSPHLGQGSNEGANVLTFGAGSRLTVL.

Here the CDR3 DNA reads TGTGCCAGCAGCTTCCGGACAGGGATGCAGTACTTC. This gives the protein CASSFRTGMQYF. The gene calls are TRBV5-6 and TRBJ2-7; 8 positions match TRBD1. The germline CDR1 and CDR2 sequences are SGHDT and YYEEEE. Trimming took 2 bases from V and 9 from J; bases not matched to a gene: 4. This CDR3 comprises 12 residues. Drawing the rest from reference TRBV5-6 and TRBJ2-7, the complete variable domain is DAGVTQSPTHLIKTRGQQVTLRCSPKSGHDTVSWYQQALGQGPQFIFQYYEEEERQRGNFPDRFSGHQFPNYSSELNVNALLLGDSALYLCASSFRTGMQYFGPGTRLTVT.

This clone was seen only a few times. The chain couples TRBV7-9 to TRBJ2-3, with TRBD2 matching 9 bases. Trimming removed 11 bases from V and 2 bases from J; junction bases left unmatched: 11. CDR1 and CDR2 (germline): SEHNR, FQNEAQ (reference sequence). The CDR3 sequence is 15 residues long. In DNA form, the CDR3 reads TGTGCCGCCAGCGCGAGCGGGGGGAACACAGATACGCAGTATTTT. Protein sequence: CAASASGGNTDTQYF.

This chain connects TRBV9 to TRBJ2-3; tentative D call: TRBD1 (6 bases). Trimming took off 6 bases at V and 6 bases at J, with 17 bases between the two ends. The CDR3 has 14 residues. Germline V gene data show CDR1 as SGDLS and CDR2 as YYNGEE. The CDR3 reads CASNKGGVADTQYF. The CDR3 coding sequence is TGTGCCAGCAACAAAGGGGGAGTGGCTGATACGCAGTATTTT.

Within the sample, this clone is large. The CDR3 sequence: CASSPMGQGQQYF. The CDR3 bases are TGTGCCAGCAGCCCGATGGGACAGGGCCAGCAGTACTTC. The chain carries TRBV6-5 and TRBJ2-7; TRBD1 matches 9 bases. This CDR3 is built from 13 residues. V was clipped by 6 bases and J by 8 bases; unmatched bases: 8. The germline gives CDR1 MNHEY, CDR2 SVGAGI.

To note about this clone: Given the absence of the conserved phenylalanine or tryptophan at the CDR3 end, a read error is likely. The CDR3 DNA follows: TGCAGTGCTAGTGAGCAGGGAGAGCGTGGCTACACCCTC. It encodes CSASEQGERGYTL. The V and J genes are TRBV20-1 and TRBJ1-2, with D possibly matching TRBD1 (5 bases). Trimming took off 3 bases at V and 7 bases at J, with 15 bases between the two ends. Germline assignment: CDR1 DFQATT and CDR2 SNEGSKA (reference sequence). The CDR3 runs 13 residues.

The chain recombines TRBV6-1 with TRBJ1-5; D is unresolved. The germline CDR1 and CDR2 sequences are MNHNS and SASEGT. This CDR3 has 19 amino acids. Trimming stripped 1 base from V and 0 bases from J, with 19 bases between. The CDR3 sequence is CASSEEGTHYSYSNQPQHF. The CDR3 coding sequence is TGTGCCAGCAGTGAAGAGGGCACTCACTACTCCTATAGCAATCAGCCCCAGCATTTT.

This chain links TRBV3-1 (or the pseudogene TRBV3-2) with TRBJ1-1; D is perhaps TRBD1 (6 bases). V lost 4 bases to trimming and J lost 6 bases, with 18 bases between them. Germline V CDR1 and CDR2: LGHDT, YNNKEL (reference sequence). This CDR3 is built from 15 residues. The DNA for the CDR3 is TGTGCCAGCAGCCCCTCGTCAGGGGAGAGGGCTGAAGCTTTCTTT. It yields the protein CASSPSSGERAEAFF.

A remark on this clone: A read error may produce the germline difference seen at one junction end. In DNA, the CDR3 is TGTGCCAGCAGCTCCCCCACGGGAGGGAAACTAAACATTCAGTGCTTC. Translated: CASSSPTGGKLNIQCF. V is TRBV5-4 and J is TRBJ2-4; the match to TRBD2 covers 8 bases. The V gene's germline CDR1 is SGHNT and CDR2 YYREEE (reference sequence). The CDR3 sequence is 16 residues long.

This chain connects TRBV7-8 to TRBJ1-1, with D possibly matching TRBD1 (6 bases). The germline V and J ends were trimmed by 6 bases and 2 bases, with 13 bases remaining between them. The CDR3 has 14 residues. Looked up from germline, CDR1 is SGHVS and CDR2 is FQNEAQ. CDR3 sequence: CASSRQAANTEAFF. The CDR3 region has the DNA TGTGCCAGCAGTCGACAGGCGGCAAACACTGAAGCTTTCTTT. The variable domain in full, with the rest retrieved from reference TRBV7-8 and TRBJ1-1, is GAGVSQSPRYKVAKRGQDVALRCDPISGHVSLFWYQQALGQGPEFLTYFQNEAQLDKSGLPSDRFFAERPEGSVSTLKIQRTQQEDSAVYLCASSRQAANTEAFFGQGTRLTVV.

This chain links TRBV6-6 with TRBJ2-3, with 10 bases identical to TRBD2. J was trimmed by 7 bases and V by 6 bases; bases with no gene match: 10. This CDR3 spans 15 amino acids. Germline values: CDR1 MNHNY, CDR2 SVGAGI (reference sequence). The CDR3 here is CASRGPSGSPHTQYF. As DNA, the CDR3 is TGTGCCAGCAGAGGGCCTAGCGGGAGCCCGCATACGCAGTATTTT.

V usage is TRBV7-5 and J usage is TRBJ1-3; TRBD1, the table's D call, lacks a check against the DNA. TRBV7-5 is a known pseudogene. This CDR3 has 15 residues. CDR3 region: CVRSLVTVSGNTIYF. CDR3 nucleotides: TGTGTCAGAAGCTTAGTTACAGTCTCTGGAAACACCATATATTTT.

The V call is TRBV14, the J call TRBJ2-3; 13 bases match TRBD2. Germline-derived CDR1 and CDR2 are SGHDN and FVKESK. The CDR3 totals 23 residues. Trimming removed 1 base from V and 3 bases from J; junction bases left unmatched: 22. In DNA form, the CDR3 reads TGTGCCAGCAGCCAAGTTGTTCCTCCGGGACTAGCGGGAATCGGCACACGGACAGATACGCAGTATTTT. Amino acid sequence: CASSQVVPPGLAGIGTRTDTQYF.

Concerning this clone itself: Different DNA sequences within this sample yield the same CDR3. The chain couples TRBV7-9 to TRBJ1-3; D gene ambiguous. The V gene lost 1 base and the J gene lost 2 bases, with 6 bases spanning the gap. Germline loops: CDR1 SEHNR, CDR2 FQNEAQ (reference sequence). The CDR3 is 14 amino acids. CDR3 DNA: TGTGCCAGCAGCTTAGGTGGTGCTGGAAACACCATATATTTT. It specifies CASSLGGAGNTIYF.